This T cell receptor (beta chain) originates from a study of tumor-infiltrating lymphocytes in primary liver carcinoma. Study at large: Tumors were staged T1-T3 N0M0 and measured 4.2 to 10 cm across.

TCR beta cDNA was reverse-transcribed from about 500 ng of total RNA. The reaction used a constant-region primer and ProtoScript II reverse transcriptase. Each TCR beta library was derived from three nested multiplex PCR rounds that employed slightly modified ARM-PCR. Use of TRBV1-TRBV30 forward primers with a C-beta reverse primer characterized the first two PCR rounds, which lasted roughly 11 cycles each. A single record per CDR3 protein comes from TCRdb applying MiXCR to the multiplex PCR reads. The sample contains 40,000 to 55,000 distinct CDR3 sequences, about three quarters of which appear only once. Study-wide results and caveats: Tumors had a top-250-clone fraction that was significantly higher than blood (p = 0.039). Relative to tumor region pairs, the tumor-adjacent and tumor-blood pairs showed overlap that was lower.

Turning to this clonotype: What it recognizes is unknown. At one boundary the junction diverges from the germline segment, which might be a read error.

Joint extraction of RNA and DNA used roughly 19-33 mg of bulk tissue that was unsorted. Treatment-naive at the time, the patients had chronic HBV infection. This CDR3 has 15 amino acids. CDR1 is MGHRA and CDR2 is YSYEKL in the germline V gene. Sequences were obtained from liver tumor tissue from sampling region 5. Subset meaning: tumor region T5, tumor centre. The receptor was derived from a man aged 40-50 years with primary liver carcinoma and hepatitis B virus infection. The chain links TRBV4-1 to TRBJ2-3; 7 nucleotides match TRBD2. The CDR3 spells CASSQEPSGTDTLHF. The CDR3 DNA reads TGCGCTAGCAGCCAAGAGCCTAGCGGCACAGATACGCTGCATTTT.